A selection of T cell receptor beta chains follows, all from one sample in a study of T cell clones after liver transplantation. TCRdb keeps only in-frame clones here, not all; method: immunoSEQ multiplex PCR. The repertoire holds about 70,000 clones, with 80% as singletons. Here the sequenced sample was CD4+ T cells from blood, taken 12 months after liver transplant. The source is a human patient who received a liver transplant. Some of the T cells may derive from the graft donor. The CDR3 runs from the conserved cysteine through the conserved F or W. The order of the fields is clone size, D gene, J gene, V gene, CDR3 DNA, CDR3 protein. D genes are given only for firm matches. Size values are once, few and many counts, or a class for expanded clones, and some rows have none.

clone size: NA
D gene: NA
J gene: TRBJ1-4
V gene: TRBV5-1
CDR3 DNA: TGCGCCAGCAGCGTAGCAACTAATGAAAAACTGTTTTTT
CDR3 protein: CASSVATNEKLFF

clone size: NA
D gene: TRBD1
J gene: TRBJ1-2
V gene: TRBV7-2
CDR3 DNA: TGTGCCAGCAGCCCAAGACAGGGGAATGGCTACACCTTC
CDR3 protein: CASSPRQGNGYTF

clone size: NA
D gene: NA
J gene: TRBJ1-2
V gene: TRBV28
CDR3 DNA: TGTGCCAGCACCACATTGGCGTCCGGCTATGGCTACACCTTC
CDR3 protein: CASTTLASGYGYTF

clone size: NA
D gene: NA
J gene: TRBJ2-7
V gene: TRBV4-2
CDR3 DNA: TGTGCCAGCAGCCAGGTGAAAGAAGGAGAGCAGTACTTC
CDR3 protein: CASSQVKEGEQYF

clone size: NA
D gene: TRBD1
J gene: TRBJ1-2
V gene: TRBV28
CDR3 DNA: TGTGCCAGCAGTTCCATCTACAGGGGACTGGGCTATGGCTACACCTTC
CDR3 protein: CASSSIYRGLGYGYTF

clone size: NA
D gene: NA
J gene: TRBJ2-1
V gene: TRBV7-2
CDR3 DNA: TGTGCCAGCAGCTTAAGGGGGCCCTCCGGGGGTGAGCAGTTCTTC
CDR3 protein: CASSLRGPSGGEQFF

clone size: NA
D gene: NA
J gene: TRBJ1-1
V gene: TRBV27
CDR3 DNA: TGTGCCAGCAGTTTTATCCCCGGGACGGGGGGCACTGAAGCTTTCTTT
CDR3 protein: CASSFIPGTGGTEAFF

clone size: once
D gene: TRBD1
J gene: TRBJ2-1
V gene: TRBV4-3
CDR3 DNA: TGCGCCAGCAGCCAAGGGGGACAGGGTGTCTACAATGAGCAGTTCTTC
CDR3 protein: CASSQGGQGVYNEQFF

clone size: NA
D gene: TRBD2
J gene: TRBJ2-7
V gene: TRBV6-5
CDR3 DNA: TGTGCCAGCCGACTAGCGGGAGTGGGGGAGCAGTACTTC
CDR3 protein: CASRLAGVGEQYF

clone size: NA
D gene: NA
J gene: TRBJ2-6
V gene: TRBV25-1
CDR3 DNA: TGTGCCAGCAGTGAACGGAGGGGATCGGGTTCTGGGGCCAACGTCCTGACTTTC
CDR3 protein: CASSERRGSGSGANVLTF

clone size: once
D gene: TRBD1
J gene: TRBJ2-3
V gene: TRBV9
CDR3 DNA: TGTGCCAGCAGCGTGGGACAGGGATCGGTGGAGGGTACGCAGTATTTT
CDR3 protein: CASSVGQGSVEGTQYF

clone size: once
D gene: TRBD1
J gene: TRBJ1-2
V gene: TRBV6-1
CDR3 DNA: TGTGCCAGCATTTCTCCACAGGGGTACTATGGCTACACCTTC
CDR3 protein: CASISPQGYYGYTF

clone size: NA
D gene: TRBD2
J gene: TRBJ2-7
V gene: TRBV7-9
CDR3 DNA: TGTGCCAGCAGCCCTCTGCGGGAGGGGCGGGGTGAGCAGTACTTC
CDR3 protein: CASSPLREGRGEQYF

clone size: NA
D gene: NA
J gene: TRBJ2-5
V gene: TRBV14
CDR3 DNA: TGTGCCAGCAGCCAACCGCTGGATAACCTCCCAGAAGCGGAGACCCAGTACTTC
CDR3 protein: CASSQPLDNLPEAETQYF

clone size: NA
D gene: TRBD1
J gene: TRBJ1-1
V gene: TRBV28
CDR3 DNA: TGTGCCATTCTACAGGGGTCGAACACTGAAGCTTTCTTT
CDR3 protein: CAILQGSNTEAFF

clone size: NA
D gene: TRBD1
J gene: TRBJ2-5
V gene: TRBV10-1
CDR3 DNA: TGCGCCAGCAGCCGGGACAGGCAGACCCAGTACTTC
CDR3 protein: CASSRDRQTQYF

clone size: NA
D gene: NA
J gene: TRBJ1-2
V gene: TRBV6-1
CDR3 DNA: TGTGCCAGCAGGGGGGGTGGCAGGGACAACTATGGCTACACCTTC
CDR3 protein: CASRGGGRDNYGYTF

clone size: once
D gene: TRBD2
J gene: TRBJ2-3
V gene: TRBV7-8
CDR3 DNA: TGTGCCAGCAGCTTAAAGGCTAGCGGGAGAGATACGCAGTATTTT
CDR3 protein: CASSLKASGRDTQYF

clone size: NA
D gene: NA
J gene: TRBJ2-1
V gene: TRBV2
CDR3 DNA: TGTGCCAGCAGTGAAAAGTTAGGGGGAAATGGTGTCGATGAGCAGTTCTTC
CDR3 protein: CASSEKLGGNGVDEQFF

clone size: NA
D gene: NA
J gene: TRBJ2-3
V gene: TRBV27
CDR3 DNA: TGTGCCAGCAGCCCGCACGGACAGCGAGGGAGAGATACGCAGTATTTT
CDR3 protein: CASSPHGQRGRDTQYF

clone size: NA
D gene: TRBD1
J gene: TRBJ1-5
V gene: TRBV10-3
CDR3 DNA: TGTGCCATCAGTGAAGGGACAGGGGTTTTTCAGCCCCAGCATTTT
CDR3 protein: CAISEGTGVFQPQHF

clone size: once
D gene: TRBD2
J gene: TRBJ2-7
V gene: TRBV6-1
CDR3 DNA: TGTGCCAGCAGTGACGGAACTAGCGGGCCGTACGAGCAGTACTTC
CDR3 protein: CASSDGTSGPYEQYF

clone size: NA
D gene: NA
J gene: TRBJ1-5
V gene: TRBV19
CDR3 DNA: TGTGCCAGTAGTATAGACCAGGGACGGGACAATCAGCCCCAGCATTTT
CDR3 protein: CASSIDQGRDNQPQHF

clone size: NA
D gene: TRBD1
J gene: TRBJ2-7
V gene: TRBV18
CDR3 DNA: TGTGCCAGCTCACCAGGGACAGCCAACTACGAGCAGTACTTC
CDR3 protein: CASSPGTANYEQYF

clone size: NA
D gene: NA
J gene: TRBJ2-7
V gene: TRBV5-1
CDR3 DNA: TGCGCCAGCAGCTTGGAGCGGGCTTACGAGCAGTACTTC
CDR3 protein: CASSLERAYEQYF

clone size: NA
D gene: NA
J gene: TRBJ1-1
V gene: TRBV28
CDR3 DNA: TGTGCCAGCAGTTTGATGTCGGTTGAAGCTTTCTTT
CDR3 protein: CASSLMSVEAFF

clone size: NA
D gene: NA
J gene: TRBJ1-5
V gene: TRBV28
CDR3 DNA: TGTGCCAGCAGTTCCCCGAATCAGCCCCAGCATTTT
CDR3 protein: CASSSPNQPQHF

clone size: NA
D gene: TRBD2
J gene: TRBJ2-3
V gene: TRBV5-1
CDR3 DNA: TGCGCCAGCAGTTTAGGGTCTAGCGGGACTCCAGATACGCAGTATTTT
CDR3 protein: CASSLGSSGTPDTQYF

clone size: few
D gene: NA
J gene: TRBJ2-7
V gene: TRBV10-1
CDR3 DNA: TGCGCCAGCAGTGATGGGGTCGAGCAGTACTTC
CDR3 protein: CASSDGVEQYF

clone size: NA
D gene: NA
J gene: TRBJ2-3
V gene: TRBV11-3
CDR3 DNA: TGTGCCAGCAGCCCGCGGGACAATGGACTCCCAGATACGCAGTATTTT
CDR3 protein: CASSPRDNGLPDTQYF

clone size: NA
D gene: TRBD1
J gene: TRBJ2-7
V gene: TRBV10-3
CDR3 DNA: TGTGCCATCAGTGGGGGACAGGGTTACGTCAACGAGCAGTACTTC
CDR3 protein: CAISGGQGYVNEQYF

clone size: few
D gene: NA
J gene: TRBJ2-5
V gene: TRBV29-1
CDR3 DNA: TGCAGCGTTGAATTGCAGGGGGGGACCCAGTACTTC
CDR3 protein: CSVELQGGTQYF

clone size: NA
D gene: NA
J gene: TRBJ2-1
V gene: TRBV4-1
CDR3 DNA: TGCGCCAGCAGCCAAGTCAGTGATTCCTACAATGAGCAGTTCTTC
CDR3 protein: CASSQVSDSYNEQFF

clone size: NA
D gene: NA
J gene: TRBJ2-5
V gene: TRBV15
CDR3 DNA: TGTGCCACCAGCAGAGGAGTCTCCAGAGAGACCCAGTACTTC
CDR3 protein: CATSRGVSRETQYF

clone size: NA
D gene: NA
J gene: TRBJ2-5
V gene: TRBV5-1
CDR3 DNA: TGCGCCAGCAGCCCCGACAGCCAAGAGACCCAGTACTTC
CDR3 protein: CASSPDSQETQYF

clone size: once
D gene: NA
J gene: TRBJ2-7
V gene: TRBV28
CDR3 DNA: TGTGCCAGCAGCCTCCAGTGGGCCGAGCAGTACTTC
CDR3 protein: CASSLQWAEQYF

clone size: NA
D gene: NA
J gene: TRBJ1-2
V gene: TRBV5-6
CDR3 DNA: TGTGCCAGCACCTTAAGAGGCGGCTACACCTTC
CDR3 protein: CASTLRGGYTF

clone size: NA
D gene: NA
J gene: TRBJ1-2
V gene: TRBV6-6
CDR3 DNA: TGTGCCAGCAGTTACGGGGGTGGGGCCCCGAGGGGTGGCTACACCTTC
CDR3 protein: CASSYGGGAPRGGYTF

clone size: NA
D gene: NA
J gene: TRBJ1-1
V gene: TRBV5-4
CDR3 DNA: TGTGCCAGCAGCTTGGGGGGGAGTGGCACTGAAGCTTTCTTT
CDR3 protein: CASSLGGSGTEAFF

clone size: few
D gene: TRBD2
J gene: TRBJ2-7
V gene: TRBV7-2
CDR3 DNA: TGTGCCAGCAAGGAACTAGCGGGATCCTACGAGCAGTACTTC
CDR3 protein: CASKELAGSYEQYF

clone size: NA
D gene: TRBD1
J gene: TRBJ2-3
V gene: TRBV5-4
CDR3 DNA: TGTGCCAGCAGTTCCCCCGGGACAGGTACAGATACGCAGTATTTT
CDR3 protein: CASSSPGTGTDTQYF

clone size: NA
D gene: NA
J gene: TRBJ1-5
V gene: TRBV28
CDR3 DNA: TGTGCCAGCAGTTTAAAGGACCTGGGACGTCAGCCCCAGCATTTT
CDR3 protein: CASSLKDLGRQPQHF

clone size: NA
D gene: TRBD1
J gene: TRBJ1-2
V gene: TRBV6-5
CDR3 DNA: TGTGCCAGCAGTGGGACAGGCTATGGCTACACCTTC
CDR3 protein: CASSGTGYGYTF

clone size: few
D gene: TRBD2
J gene: TRBJ2-1
V gene: TRBV5-1
CDR3 DNA: TGCGCCAGCAGCTTATTGACTAGCGGAGGCAATGAGCAGTTCTTC
CDR3 protein: CASSLLTSGGNEQFF

clone size: NA
D gene: TRBD2
J gene: TRBJ2-5
V gene: TRBV5-1
CDR3 DNA: TGCGCCAGCAGCCTTAGCGGGAGGGCCGAAGAGACCCAGTACTTC
CDR3 protein: CASSLSGRAEETQYF

clone size: NA
D gene: TRBD1
J gene: TRBJ1-5
V gene: TRBV2
CDR3 DNA: TGTGCCAGCAGTGCTTTGACAGGGTTGCAGCCCCAGCATTTT
CDR3 protein: CASSALTGLQPQHF

clone size: NA
D gene: NA
J gene: TRBJ2-2
V gene: TRBV5-6
CDR3 DNA: TGTGCCAGCAGCTTGGGACCAGTAGACACCGGGGAGCTGTTTTTT
CDR3 protein: CASSLGPVDTGELFF

clone size: few
D gene: NA
J gene: TRBJ2-7
V gene: TRBV2
CDR3 DNA: TGTGCCAGCAGTGGGCAGGTAGAAGGCGAGCAGTACTTC
CDR3 protein: CASSGQVEGEQYF

clone size: once
D gene: TRBD2
J gene: TRBJ2-3
V gene: TRBV4-3
CDR3 DNA: TGCGCCAGCAGCCAAGAACCACTAGCGGGAAAACATACGCAGTATTTT
CDR3 protein: CASSQEPLAGKHTQYF

clone size: many
D gene: TRBD1
J gene: TRBJ1-1
V gene: TRBV7-8
CDR3 DNA: TGTGCCAGCAGCTTAGACAGGGGGCCAGCTTTCTTT
CDR3 protein: CASSLDRGPAFF

clone size: NA
D gene: TRBD1
J gene: TRBJ2-5
V gene: TRBV7-2
CDR3 DNA: TGTGCCAGCAGCTTATCGTCAGGGGGCCAAGAGACCCAGTACTTC
CDR3 protein: CASSLSSGGQETQYF

clone size: once
D gene: TRBD2
J gene: TRBJ2-3
V gene: TRBV7-9
CDR3 DNA: TGTGCCAGCAGCTTAGCAAGCGGGAGGGTGGATACGCAGTATTTT
CDR3 protein: CASSLASGRVDTQYF

clone size: NA
D gene: NA
J gene: TRBJ2-7
V gene: TRBV28
CDR3 DNA: TGTGCCAGCAGGGGGGAGCTGGGGCAGACCTACGAGCAGTACTTC
CDR3 protein: CASRGELGQTYEQYF

clone size: NA
D gene: TRBD2
J gene: TRBJ2-7
V gene: TRBV6-5
CDR3 DNA: TGTGCCAGCAGTGTCGGACTAGCGTCCTACGAGCAGTACTTC
CDR3 protein: CASSVGLASYEQYF

clone size: NA
D gene: NA
J gene: TRBJ2-4
V gene: TRBV6-6
CDR3 DNA: TGTGCCAGCAGTTACCGCAGGGACTTTATTCAGTACTTC
CDR3 protein: CASSYRRDFIQYF

clone size: NA
D gene: NA
J gene: TRBJ1-2
V gene: TRBV28
CDR3 DNA: TGTGCCAGCAGCCCGGGGCTTGGGGGCTACACCTTC
CDR3 protein: CASSPGLGGYTF

clone size: NA
D gene: NA
J gene: TRBJ1-1
V gene: TRBV5-1
CDR3 DNA: TGCGCCAGCAGCTTGGACGTTGTCTCTAATATGAACACTGAAGCTTTCTTT
CDR3 protein: CASSLDVVSNMNTEAFF

clone size: NA
D gene: NA
J gene: TRBJ2-7
V gene: TRBV9
CDR3 DNA: TGTGCCAGCAGCGTGGATAGCGTAATGTACGAGCAGTACTTC
CDR3 protein: CASSVDSVMYEQYF

clone size: NA
D gene: NA
J gene: TRBJ2-7
V gene: TRBV5-4
CDR3 DNA: TGTGCCAGCAGCTTGGACTTCTACGAGCAGTACTTC
CDR3 protein: CASSLDFYEQYF

clone size: NA
D gene: TRBD2
J gene: TRBJ2-7
V gene: TRBV2
CDR3 DNA: TGTGCCAGCACTCGACTAGCGGGAGGCGAGCAGTACTTC
CDR3 protein: CASTRLAGGEQYF